This passage covers 21 T cell receptor beta chains from one sample sequenced in a study of CD8 T cells in ankylosing spondylitis. In TCRdb, the 5' RACE reads were re-called with MiXCR into one record per CDR3 protein. The repertoire holds just over 350,000 distinct CDR3 sequences, with roughly 20% as singletons. Material for sequencing was blood, either unsorted or a sorted T cell fraction (not recorded which). The receptors shown here come from a male donor with ankylosing spondylitis or in good health (not recorded which).

In this sample, this clonotype turned up once. This chain links TRBV4-1 with TRBJ2-5, with D possibly being TRBD1 (5 bases). V dropped 0 bases and J dropped 4 bases, with 12 bases sitting between them. The CDR3 covers 15 residues. CDR1 is MGHRA and CDR2 is YSYEKL in the germline V gene. The chain's CDR3 is CASSQDGRVGETQYF. The CDR3 DNA reads as TGCGCCAGCAGCCAAGATGGCAGGGTGGGAGAGACCCAGTACTTC.

This rearrangement joins TRBV4-1 to TRBJ2-7; possible D gene TRBD2, 6 bases. The CDR3 covers 15 residues. Germline V gives CDR1 MGHRA, CDR2 YSYEKL. The V end lost 1 base, the J end lost 5 bases, and 15 bases lay between the germline ends. As DNA, the CDR3 is TGCGCCAGCAGCCAAGCTCCGGAGGGGTTGGACGAGCAGTACTTC. Translating gives CASSQAPEGLDEQYF.

There are a few counts of this clonotype. V and J are TRBV12-3 or TRBV12-4 and TRBJ2-5; tentatively, D is TRBD1 or TRBD2 (5 bases each). The CDR3 length is 15 residues. Trimming took off 6 bases at V and 2 bases at J, with 16 bases between the two ends. Here the CDR3 reads CASSSFRGMQETQYF. CDR3 DNA sequence: TGTGCCAGCAGCTCCTTCCGGGGCATGCAAGAGACCCAGTACTTC.

In this sample, this clonotype turned up a few times. The chain joins TRBV12-3 or TRBV12-4 to TRBJ2-1, with D perhaps being TRBD1 or TRBD2 (5 bases each). CDR3 length: 15 residues. V was clipped by 3 bases and J by 4 bases, with 13 bases between them. CDR3 nucleotide sequence: TGTGCCAGCAGTTTGGGTCGAGGGGATTACAATGAGCAGTTCTTC. Protein: CASSLGRGDYNEQFF.

This clonotype has a handful of counts. This chain links TRBV6-2 or TRBV6-3 with TRBJ2-1; possible D gene TRBD2, 5 bases. CDR1 and CDR2 (germline): MNHEY, SVGEGT. The CDR3 is 13 residues long. Trimming left V 10 bases short and J 3 bases short, with 13 bases between. This CDR3 is CAISPGIYNEQFF. DNA for the CDR3: TGTGCCATCTCCCCCGGGATCTACAATGAGCAGTTCTTC.

This clonotype was seen a handful of times. This chain uses TRBV6-1 with TRBJ2-3; tentatively, D is TRBD2 (5 bases). Germline CDR1 and CDR2: MNHNS and SASEGT. The V end was cut by 2 bases, the J end by 4 bases, with 16 bases between. The CDR3 is made up of 16 amino acids. The chain's CDR3 is CASSEPDEIGADTQYF. The CDR3 DNA sequence: TGTGCCAGCAGTGAACCGGACGAGATCGGGGCAGATACGCAGTATTTT.

The V gene is TRBV9, the J gene TRBJ2-7; D unclear. Germline-derived CDR1 and CDR2 are SGDLS and YYNGEE. This CDR3 is built from 15 residues. V lost 4 bases, J lost 6 bases, and 20 bases lay in between. Here the CDR3 DNA reads TGTGCCAGCAGCCCCCACCAATACCGAAAGGGCGAGCAGTACTTC. As protein: CASSPHQYRKGEQYF.

This clonotype has a count of ten or more. The J gene is TRBJ2-7, the V gene TRBV12-3 or TRBV12-4; D is ambiguous. The V and J ends lost 3 bases and 3 bases respectively, with 6 bases between them. The CDR3 spans 12 residues. This CDR3 is CASSFSGYEQYF. The DNA of the CDR3 is TGTGCCAGCAGTTTTTCGGGCTACGAGCAGTACTTC.

The rearrangement links TRBV12-3 or TRBV12-4 to TRBJ2-5; the D gene is possibly TRBD2 (7 bases). Trimming removed 2 bases from V and 4 bases from J, with 14 bases in between. The CDR3 runs 15 residues. The CDR3 here is CASSLTGGPGETQYF. The CDR3 DNA reads as TGTGCCAGCAGTTTAACCGGGGGGCCGGGAGAGACCCAGTACTTC.

The chain employs TRBV4-1 and TRBJ1-6, with D unclear. V shed 1 base and J shed 8 bases, with 12 bases lying between them. The CDR3 spans 15 residues. Germline CDR1 reads MGHRA; CDR2 reads YSYEKL. The DNA for the CDR3 is TGCGCCAGCAGCCAAGGGGTCGGGGTACATTCACCCCTCCACTTT. It translates to CASSQGVGVHSPLHF.

The CDR3 DNA sequence: TGTGCCAGCAGCCTCCCGGGCACGACAGGTCCCAAAAACATTCAGTACTTC. It yields the protein CASSLPGTTGPKNIQYF. The J gene is TRBJ2-4, the V gene TRBV28, with D perhaps TRBD1 (6 bases). CDR1 is MDHEN and CDR2 is SYDVKM in the germline V gene. The CDR3 runs 17 residues. V was pared by 6 bases and J by 2 bases, with 20 bases between.

The chain carries TRBV7-8 and TRBJ2-1, with 9 bases that match TRBD1. CDR1 SGHVS and CDR2 FQNEAQ come from the germline V gene. Germline trimming cut 8 bases from V and 3 bases from J; bases unmatched to any gene: 5. CDR3 length equals 14 residues. The CDR3 here is CASLTGGGYNEQFF. CDR3 DNA: TGTGCCAGCCTCACAGGGGGCGGCTACAATGAGCAGTTCTTC. The full variable domain, its missing parts supplied by reference TRBV7-8 and TRBJ2-1, is GAGVSQSPRYKVAKRGQDVALRCDPISGHVSLFWYQQALGQGPEFLTYFQNEAQLDKSGLPSDRFFAERPEGSVSTLKIQRTQQEDSAVYLCASLTGGGYNEQFFGPGTRLTVL.

The rearrangement uses TRBV12-3 or TRBV12-4 and TRBJ2-1, with 11 bases that match TRBD1. J gave up 15 bases and V 5 bases, and 9 bases lay outside the gene matches. The CDR3 contains 13 residues. CDR3 in DNA: TGTGCCAGCAGTCTCTGGACAGGGGGCTCGGGGTTCTTC. This codes for CASSLWTGGSGFF.

The rearrangement uses TRBV5-1 and TRBJ2-3; a possible D gene is TRBD2 (6 bases). CDR1 and CDR2 from the germline V gene are SGHRS and YFSETQ. The germline V and J ends were trimmed by 4 bases and 1 base, with 16 bases remaining between them. The length of the CDR3 is 16 residues. CDR3 coding DNA: TGCGCCAGCAGCGCCTTGACCTGGGAGGGCACAGATACGCAGTATTTT. It is translated as CASSALTWEGTDTQYF.

The chain has TRBV29-1 and TRBJ2-7; the D is unclear. V was cut by 0 bases and J by 5 bases, with 11 bases left in between. CDR1 SQVTM and CDR2 ANQGSEA come from the germline V gene. This CDR3 contains 13 residues. CDR3 coding DNA: TGCAGCGTTGAAGATTTGGTCGAAGACGAGCAGTACTTC. It translates to CSVEDLVEDEQYF.

This chain joins TRBV5-1 and TRBJ2-5; 9 nucleotides match TRBD2. The CDR3 sequence is 17 residues long. CDR1 and CDR2 from the germline V gene are SGHRS and YFSETQ. The V segment lost 6 bases and the J segment 5 bases; nucleotides outside the gene matches: 17. The CDR3 reads CASTPVRGLAGSETQYF. DNA for the CDR3: TGCGCCAGCACCCCAGTGAGGGGGCTAGCGGGGTCGGAGACCCAGTACTTC.

This clonotype was detected a few times. The chain has TRBV6-6 and TRBJ2-7; weak D call: TRBD2 (5 bases). CDR1 is MNHNY and CDR2 is SVGAGI in the germline V gene (reference sequence). V was trimmed by 2 bases and J by 4 bases, leaving 9 bases between them. This CDR3 contains 13 residues. CDR3 bases: TGTGCCAGCAGTTACCTCCGAGGGTACGAGCAGTACTTC. Protein product: CASSYLRGYEQYF.

J is TRBJ1-1 and V is TRBV5-6; 7 bases fit TRBD1. The CDR3 length is 12 residues. CDR1 and CDR2 from the germline V gene are SGHDT and YYEEEE. With 0 bases clipped from V and 8 bases from J, the junction kept 1 base outside the gene matches. The CDR3 coding sequence is TGTGCCAGCAGCTTGGGGACAGGAGAAGCTTTCTTT. Translation gives CASSLGTGEAFF.

The genes are TRBV15 and TRBJ2-4, with D possibly matching TRBD1 (5 bases). This CDR3 has 17 amino acids. The germline V and J ends were trimmed by 0 bases and 0 bases, with 12 bases remaining between them. Germline CDR1 LNHNV, CDR2 YYDKDF (reference sequence). DNA for the CDR3: TGTGCCACCAGCAGAGAAGGGGCTACCCTAGCCAAAAACATTCAGTACTTC. This gives the protein CATSREGATLAKNIQYF.

The chain joins TRBV2 to TRBJ2-1; 10 bases are shared with TRBD2. The CDR3 runs 11 residues. CDR1 SNHLY and CDR2 FYNNEI come from the germline V gene. The V segment lost 7 bases and the J segment 13 bases; nucleotides outside the gene matches: 4. CDR3: CASIASGGQFF. The CDR3 coding sequence is TGTGCCAGCATCGCTAGCGGGGGACAGTTCTTC.

The chain carries TRBV2 and TRBJ2-1; D is perhaps TRBD2 (6 bases). V lost 0 bases to trimming and J lost 4 bases, with 13 bases between them. This CDR3 is 16 amino acids long. Germline V lookup: CDR1 SNHLY, CDR2 FYNNEI. CDR3 region: CASSEARGVEYNEQFF. CDR3 DNA: TGTGCCAGCAGTGAAGCCCGCGGGGTAGAGTACAATGAGCAGTTCTTC.